These 22 T cell receptor beta chains came from one sample sequenced in a study of blood T cell repertoires in COVID-19. Method: immunoSEQ multiplex PCR; TCRdb's copy keeps in-frame clones and lacks some. The sample has about 320,000 clones; just over 85% are singletons. Material for sequencing was PBMCs or T cells enriched from blood (not recorded which). Every receptor here comes from a woman younger than 35 who had recovered from COVID-19.

The chain employs TRBV28 and TRBJ1-2; 8 bases map to TRBD1. Germline CDR1 is MDHEN and CDR2 is SYDVKM. This CDR3 is 13 amino acids long. Trimming cost V 2 bases and J 7 bases; bases outside gene matches: 3. The CDR3 protein is CASSLDRGGGYTF. The CDR3 DNA follows: TGTGCCAGCAGTTTAGACAGGGGCGGTGGCTACACCTTC.

The gene calls are TRBV6-5 and TRBJ1-1; possibly TRBD1 for D (5 bases). In germline, CDR1 is MNHEY, CDR2 SVGAGI. This CDR3 spans 14 amino acids. The germline V and J ends were trimmed by 4 bases and 6 bases, with 15 bases remaining between them. The CDR3 DNA reads as TGTGCCAGCAGTTCATCAACAGGACAAGCTGAAGCTTTCTTT. This codes for CASSSSTGQAEAFF.

CDR3 sequence reads: CAWRTSGGAANVLTF. CDR3 in DNA: TGTGCCTGGAGGACTAGCGGGGGGGCGGCCAACGTCCTGACTTTC. The rearrangement links TRBV30 to TRBJ2-6; the match to TRBD2 covers 14 bases. The CDR3 covers 15 residues. Germline-derived CDR1 and CDR2 are GTSNPN and SVGIG (reference sequence). J gave up 6 bases and V 3 bases, and 1 base lay outside the gene matches. Full variable domain (rest looked up from reference TRBV30 and TRBJ2-6): SQTIHQWPATLVQPVGSPLSLECTVEGTSNPNLYWYRQAAGRGLQLLFYSVGIGQISSEVPQNLSASRPQDRQFILSSKKLLLSDSGFYLCAWRTSGGAANVLTFGAGSRLTVL.

The V and J genes are TRBV28 and TRBJ2-1, with 7 bases fitting TRBD2. V trimming: 5 bases; J trimming: 2 bases; junction bases outside the gene matches: 6. Germline CDR1 reads MDHEN; CDR2 reads SYDVKM. CDR3 length equals 15 residues. CDR3 coding DNA: TGTGCCAGCAGTGATCGGGGAGGGGCCTACAATGAGCAGTTCTTC. Its translation is CASSDRGGAYNEQFF.

The CDR3 loop is CASSLGDRNAPLHF. CDR3 nucleotides: TGTGCCAGCAGCTTGGGGGACAGGAACGCACCCCTCCACTTT. The V and J genes are TRBV5-4 and TRBJ1-6, with 8 nucleotides matching TRBD1. The CDR3 sequence is 14 residues long. Germline V gives CDR1 SGHNT, CDR2 YYREEE (reference sequence). V lost 0 bases and J lost 11; bases outside the gene matches: 4.

The chain is built from TRBV14 and TRBJ2-2, with 13 bases aligning to TRBD2. Trimming cost V 4 bases and J 4 bases; bases outside gene matches: 6. The CDR3 has 17 residues. Germline assignment: CDR1 SGHDN and CDR2 FVKESK. CDR3 in DNA: TGTGCCAGCAGCCCGAGGGGACTAGCGGGAATCACCGGGGAGCTGTTTTTT. This codes for CASSPRGLAGITGELFF.

This clone was observed once. J is TRBJ2-7 and V is TRBV2; 12 positions agree with TRBD2. The CDR3 totals 16 residues. With V trimmed by 7 bases and J by 6 bases, 13 bases remained unmatched. Germline V lookup: CDR1 SNHLY, CDR2 FYNNEI. CDR3 residues: CASTGGASGGVSEQYF. The CDR3 coding sequence is TGTGCCAGCACTGGAGGGGCTAGCGGGGGGGTGAGCGAGCAGTACTTC.

J is TRBJ1-1 and V is TRBV19; the D is unclear. The CDR3 spans 15 residues. Germline CDR1 LNHDA, CDR2 SQIVND (reference sequence). V was shortened by 3 bases and J by 3 bases, with 14 bases between the two germline ends. CDR3 sequence: CASSIHPRGDTEAFF. The CDR3 DNA reads TGTGCCAGTAGTATTCATCCGCGGGGTGACACTGAAGCTTTCTTT.

The chain couples TRBV29-1 to TRBJ1-1; no clear D. The V end was cut by 4 bases, the J end by 0 bases, with 9 bases between. The CDR3 is 13 amino acids. From germline, CDR1 is SQVTM and CDR2 ANQGSEA. CDR3 region: CSVGRGMNTEAFF. The CDR3 DNA reads as TGCAGCGTTGGGCGGGGAATGAACACTGAAGCTTTCTTT.

The V and J genes are TRBV28 and TRBJ2-7; 9 positions agree with TRBD2. CDR3 length equals 14 residues. Per the germline V gene, CDR1 is MDHEN and CDR2 is SYDVKM. Germline trimming cut 5 bases from V and 4 bases from J; bases unmatched to any gene: 6. The CDR3 nucleotides read TGTGCCAGCAGTAAAGCGGGAGGTTCGTACGAGCAGTACTTC. Translated, it gives CASSKAGGSYEQYF.

The chain links TRBV6-1 to TRBJ2-7; TRBD2 agrees at 11 bases. This CDR3 has 15 amino acids. V lost 2 bases and J lost 5; bases outside the gene matches: 5. CDR1 is MNHNS, CDR2 SASEGT, per germline. DNA for the CDR3: TGTGCCAGCAGTGAACTAGCGGGGGGTAGTCACGAGCAGTACTTC. Encoded protein: CASSELAGGSHEQYF.

The chain carries TRBV9 and TRBJ2-2, with 12 bases aligning to TRBD2. The junction had 5 bases not matched to a gene; V was cut back by 3 bases and J by 5 bases. The CDR3 consists of 16 residues. Germline CDR1 and CDR2: SGDLS and YYNGEE. The CDR3 loop reads CASSASGGARTGELFF. CDR3 nucleotide sequence: TGTGCCAGCAGCGCTAGCGGGGGGGCTAGGACCGGGGAGCTGTTTTTT.

The J gene is TRBJ1-5, the V gene TRBV28; 8 bases line up with TRBD1. Germline V CDR1 and CDR2: MDHEN, SYDVKM. This CDR3 is 16 amino acids long. The V segment lost 3 bases and the J segment 2 bases; nucleotides outside the gene matches: 6. CDR3 nucleotides: TGTGCCAGCAGTTTTCGGGCGACAGGGGGCAATCAGCCCCAGCATTTT. Protein sequence: CASSFRATGGNQPQHF.

The chain combines TRBV2 with TRBJ1-2; D is perhaps TRBD1 (6 bases). Germline V gene lookup returns CDR1 SNHLY and CDR2 FYNNEI. The CDR3 contains 14 residues. With 5 bases removed from V and 5 bases from J, the gap between germline ends came to 15 bases. CDR3 DNA: TGTGCCAGCAGTCACACGGACAGCTATTATGGCTACACCTTC. Translated, it gives CASSHTDSYYGYTF.

The V gene is TRBV7-9, the J gene TRBJ2-1, with D hard to call. CDR1 and CDR2 from the germline V gene are SEHNR and FQNEAQ (reference sequence). The CDR3 consists of 14 residues. V was cut by 5 bases and J by 8 bases, with 16 bases left in between. The CDR3 region has the DNA TGTGCCAGCAGCCCAAGCTCGGTCCCCGATGAGCAGTTCTTC. Translating it yields CASSPSSVPDEQFF.

This chain uses TRBV3-1 (or the pseudogene TRBV3-2) with TRBJ2-7; no clear D gene. This CDR3 contains 14 residues. V was clipped by 0 bases and J by 2 bases, with 8 bases between them. CDR1 and CDR2 from the germline V gene are LGHDT and YNNKEL (reference sequence). CDR3 loop: CASSQDPETYEQYF. The CDR3 nucleotides read TGTGCCAGCAGCCAAGACCCAGAAACCTACGAGCAGTACTTC.

V and J are TRBV30 and TRBJ2-1, with TRBD2 identical over 9 bases. The CDR3 consists of 18 residues. The V gene end was trimmed by 5 bases and the J gene end by 0 bases; junction bases not matched to a gene: 14. Germline V gene sequence: CDR1 GTSNPN, CDR2 SVGIG (reference sequence). This CDR3 reads CAWGGRALSLSSYNEQFF. As DNA, the CDR3 is TGTGCCTGGGGCGGGAGGGCCCTATCCTTAAGCTCCTACAATGAGCAGTTCTTC.

The rearrangement uses TRBV7-2 and TRBJ1-2; a weak D match, TRBD1 (6 bases). CDR1 and CDR2 from the germline V gene are SGHTA and FQGNSA. The V end lost 1 base, the J end lost 1 base, and 13 bases lay between the germline ends. The CDR3 runs 16 residues. CDR3 bases: TGTGCCAGCAGCTTAGTGGCCGGGACACTTAACTATGGCTACACCTTC. This codes for CASSLVAGTLNYGYTF.

The chain has TRBV6-1 and TRBJ1-6, with 7 bases matching TRBD1. The CDR3 has 15 amino acids. CDR1 and CDR2 from the germline V gene are MNHNS and SASEGT. The trim removed 1 base at V and 10 bases at J, leaving 7 bases unmatched. The CDR3 here is CASSEDRAGGSPLHF. The CDR3 bases are TGTGCCAGCAGTGAAGATCGGGCAGGGGGATCACCCCTCCACTTT.

The V call is TRBV5-1, the J call TRBJ2-7, with a tentative D call TRBD2 (6 bases). The germline CDR1 and CDR2 sequences are SGHRS and YFSETQ. V lost 2 bases, J lost 7 bases, and 19 bases lay in between. There are 15 residues in the CDR3. Here the CDR3 DNA reads TGCGCCAGCAGCTTAAATGAAGCGGGCCTTCTTGAGCAGTACTTC. It translates to CASSLNEAGLLEQYF. The complete variable domain, with remaining parts taken from reference TRBV5-1 and TRBJ2-7, reads KAGVTQTPRYLIKTRGQQVTLSCSPISGHRSVSWYQQTPGQGLQFLFEYFSETQRNKGNFPGRFSGRQFSNSRSEMNVSTLELGDSALYLCASSLNEAGLLEQYFGPGTRLTVT.

This clone was detected only once. The chain has TRBV7-3 and TRBJ1-2, with D maybe TRBD1 (5 bases). The CDR3 consists of 13 residues. V was trimmed by 7 bases and J by 7 bases, leaving 16 bases between them. Looked up from germline, CDR1 is SGHTA and CDR2 is FQGTGA. The CDR3 sequence is CASTKLGGSGYTF. Here the CDR3 DNA reads TGTGCCAGCACCAAGCTGGGGGGTTCTGGCTACACCTTC.

The chain recombines TRBV5-5 with TRBJ1-3; the match to TRBD1 covers 9 bases. The junction had 3 bases not matched to a gene; V was cut back by 8 bases and J by 0 bases. The CDR3 is 14 residues long. CDR1 is SGHKS and CDR2 is YYEKEE in the germline V gene (reference sequence). CDR3 residues: CASGQGNSGNTIYF. In DNA, the CDR3 is TGTGCCAGTGGACAGGGGAACTCTGGAAACACCATATATTTT.